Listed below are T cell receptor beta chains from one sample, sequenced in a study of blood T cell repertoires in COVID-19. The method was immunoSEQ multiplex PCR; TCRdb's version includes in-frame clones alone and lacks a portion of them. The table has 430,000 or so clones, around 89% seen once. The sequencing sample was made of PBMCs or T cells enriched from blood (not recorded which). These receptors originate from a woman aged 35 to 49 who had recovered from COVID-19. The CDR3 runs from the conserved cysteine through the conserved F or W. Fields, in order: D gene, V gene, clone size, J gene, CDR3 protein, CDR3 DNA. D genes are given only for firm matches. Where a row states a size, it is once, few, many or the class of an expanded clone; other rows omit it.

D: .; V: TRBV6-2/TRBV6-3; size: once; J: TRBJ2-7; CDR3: CASSARVGPSYEQYF; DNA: TGTGCCAGCAGCGCGCGGGTCGGGCCTTCCTACGAGCAGTACTTC
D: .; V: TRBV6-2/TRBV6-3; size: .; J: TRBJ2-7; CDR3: CASSQGSEQYF; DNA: TGTGCCAGCAGTCAGGGATCCGAGCAGTACTTC
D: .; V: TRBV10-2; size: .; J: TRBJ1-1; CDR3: CASSHDQGNTEAFF; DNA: TGCGCCAGCAGCCACGATCAGGGGAACACTGAAGCTTTCTTT
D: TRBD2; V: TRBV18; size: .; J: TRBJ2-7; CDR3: CASSPNQAGGASYEQYF; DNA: TGTGCCAGCTCACCAAATCAAGCGGGAGGGGCTTCCTACGAGCAGTACTTC
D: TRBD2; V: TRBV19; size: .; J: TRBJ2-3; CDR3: CASKGGSGTDTQYF; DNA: TGTGCCAGTAAGGGCGGGAGCGGCACAGATACGCAGTATTTT
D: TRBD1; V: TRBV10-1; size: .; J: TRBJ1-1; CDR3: CASRAGQGPNTEAFF; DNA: TGCGCCAGCAGAGCTGGACAGGGGCCGAACACTGAAGCTTTCTTT
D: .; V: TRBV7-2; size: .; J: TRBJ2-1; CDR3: CASSLLLAHNEQFF; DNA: TGTGCCAGCAGCTTATTACTAGCCCACAATGAGCAGTTCTTC
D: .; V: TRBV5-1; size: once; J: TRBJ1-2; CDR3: CASSLEGSGGTF; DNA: TGCGCCAGCAGCTTGGAAGGGAGCGGAGGCACCTTC
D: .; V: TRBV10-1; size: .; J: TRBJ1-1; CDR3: CASSVARNTEAFF; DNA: TGCGCCAGCAGTGTAGCAAGGAACACTGAAGCTTTCTTT
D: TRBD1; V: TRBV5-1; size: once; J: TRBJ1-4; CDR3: CASRGTGTGHEKLFF; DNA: TGCGCCAGCAGAGGGACAGGGACTGGGCATGAAAAACTGTTTTTT
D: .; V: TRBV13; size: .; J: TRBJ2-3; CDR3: CASSPGILSTDTQYF; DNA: TGTGCCAGCAGCCCCGGGATCCTTAGCACAGATACGCAGTATTTT
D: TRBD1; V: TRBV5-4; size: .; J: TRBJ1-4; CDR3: CASSPDRAVNEKLFF; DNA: TGTGCCAGCAGCCCCGACAGGGCCGTAAATGAAAAACTGTTTTTT
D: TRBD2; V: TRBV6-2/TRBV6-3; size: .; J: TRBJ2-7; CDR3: CASSYSMSSGSAYEQYF; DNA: TGTGCCAGCAGTTACTCGATGTCTAGCGGGAGTGCCTACGAGCAGTACTTC
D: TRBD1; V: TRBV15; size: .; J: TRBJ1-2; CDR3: CATSTLGDSYGYTF; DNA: TGTGCCACCAGCACCTTGGGGGACAGCTATGGCTACACCTTC
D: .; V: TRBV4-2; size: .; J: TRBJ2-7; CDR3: CASSQDQIFSYEQYF; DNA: TGTGCCAGCAGCCAAGACCAGATCTTCTCCTACGAGCAGTACTTC
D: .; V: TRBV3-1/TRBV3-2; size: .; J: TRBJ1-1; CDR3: CASSQEAGLVAEAFF; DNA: TGTGCCAGCAGCCAAGAGGCAGGGTTGGTGGCTGAAGCTTTCTTT
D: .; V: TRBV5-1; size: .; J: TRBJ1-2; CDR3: CASSLVPGRVDYGYTF; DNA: TGCGCCAGCAGCTTGGTTCCAGGGCGAGTTGACTATGGCTACACCTTC
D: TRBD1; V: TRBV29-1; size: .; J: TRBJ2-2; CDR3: CSAGGTGLTGELFF; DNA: TGCAGCGCAGGCGGGACAGGTCTTACCGGGGAGCTGTTTTTT
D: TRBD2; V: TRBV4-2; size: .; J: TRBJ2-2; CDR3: CASKTGLAESTGELFF; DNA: TGTGCCAGCAAAACGGGACTAGCGGAGAGCACCGGGGAGCTGTTTTTT
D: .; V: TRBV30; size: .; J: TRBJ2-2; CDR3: CAWIPLGGANTGELFF; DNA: TGTGCCTGGATCCCCCTAGGAGGGGCGAACACCGGGGAGCTGTTTTTT
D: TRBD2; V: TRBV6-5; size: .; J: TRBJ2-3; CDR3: CASSYGASGRKDTQYF; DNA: TGTGCCAGCAGTTACGGCGCTAGCGGGAGAAAAGATACGCAGTATTTT
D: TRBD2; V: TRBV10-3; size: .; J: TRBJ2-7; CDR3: CAISVGREGLLYEQYF; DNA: TGTGCCATCAGTGTTGGGCGGGAGGGCCTATTGTACGAGCAGTACTTC
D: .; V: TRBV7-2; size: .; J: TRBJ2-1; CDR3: CASSHSRESSYNEQFF; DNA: TGTGCCAGCAGCCACTCCCGGGAAAGCTCCTACAATGAGCAGTTCTTC
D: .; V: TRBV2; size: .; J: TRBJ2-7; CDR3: CASARGGTTYEQYF; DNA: TGTGCCAGCGCAAGAGGCGGGACCACCTACGAGCAGTACTTC
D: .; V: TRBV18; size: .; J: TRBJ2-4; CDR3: CASSPFTGQGGKNIQYF; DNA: TGTGCCAGCTCACCATTCACAGGCCAAGGGGGCAAAAACATTCAGTACTTC
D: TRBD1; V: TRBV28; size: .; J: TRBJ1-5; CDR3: CASSSQGYSNQPQHF; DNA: TGTGCCAGCAGTTCACAGGGGTATAGCAATCAGCCCCAGCATTTT
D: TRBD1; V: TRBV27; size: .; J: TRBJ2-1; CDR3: CASSFGTVLNEQFF; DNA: TGTGCCAGCAGTTTCGGGACAGTACTCAATGAGCAGTTCTTC